This record covers a single TCR beta chain. Its target is not known. Profiled with immunoSEQ multiplex PCR; TCRdb holds only in-frame clones, not every one. The sample consists of 65,000 to 90,000 clones, approximately 90% of them appearing once. This entry comes from a study of OX40 agonist ivuxolimab in advanced cancers. With 3 bases removed from V and 2 bases from J, the gap between germline ends came to 16 bases. This CDR3 spans 16 amino acids. Per germline, CDR1 MNHNS and CDR2 SASEGT. Regarding the study as a whole: There were also nonresponders showing low normalized T-cell clonal expansion.

Cycle 7 day 1, cycle 4 day 1, and baseline were the timepoints at which blood was sampled. The chain uses TRBV6-1 and TRBJ2-5, with a tentative D call TRBD2 (6 bases). The input for sequencing was CD4+ or CD8+ T cells sorted from blood, taken in a trial of the OX40 agonist ivuxolimab. This receptor was identified in an adult with an advanced solid tumor such as melanoma, head and neck, liver or kidney cancer. CDR3 sequence: CASSDPMRGKQETQYF. The DNA for the CDR3 is TGTGCCAGCAGTGACCCTATGCGGGGTAAACAAGAGACCCAGTACTTC.